The 22 T cell receptor beta chains presented below share a single source sample, sequenced in a study of blood T cell repertoires in COVID-19. Using immunoSEQ multiplex PCR, the repertoire was profiled, and TCRdb retains in-frame clones only, with some absent. This table has just over 650,000 clones, approximately 90% appearing once. The sequenced sample consisted of peripheral blood. Receptor source: a woman between 18 and 30 years old with acute or convalescent COVID-19.

The V and J genes are TRBV30 and TRBJ1-2, with D perhaps matching TRBD1 (5 bases). The length of the CDR3 is 16 residues. The V end was cut by 2 bases, the J end by 1 base, with 17 bases between. The V gene's germline CDR1 is GTSNPN and CDR2 SVGIG (reference sequence). The CDR3 reads CAWSTGHPNLNYGYTF. The CDR3 nucleotides read TGTGCCTGGAGTACAGGACACCCAAACCTTAACTATGGCTACACCTTC.

The chain has TRBV3-1 (or the pseudogene TRBV3-2) and TRBJ1-4, with 7 positions matching TRBD1. This CDR3 has 14 residues. Germline lookup yields CDR1 LGHDT and CDR2 YNNKEL (reference sequence). The V segment lost 1 base and the J segment 8 bases; nucleotides outside the gene matches: 4. The CDR3 coding sequence is TGTGCCAGCAGCCAAGTGACAGGGACCGAAAAACTGTTTTTT. Residues: CASSQVTGTEKLFF.

CDR3 sequence: CASSLTGTSRTDTQYF. CDR3 nucleotides: TGTGCCAGCAGCTTAACCGGGACTAGCCGCACAGATACGCAGTATTTT. This rearrangement joins TRBV7-3 to TRBJ2-3, with 9 positions matching TRBD2. The CDR3 extends over 16 amino acids. Germline CDR1 reads SGHTA; CDR2 reads FQGTGA. The ends lost 0 bases at V and 1 base at J; junction bases unmatched: 2.

This chain joins TRBV18 and TRBJ2-5, with TRBD2 as a possible D gene (6 bases). Trimming took off 1 base at V and 8 bases at J, with 17 bases between the two ends. The CDR3 runs to 15 residues. Germline loops: CDR1 KGHSH, CDR2 LQKENI. The CDR3 reads CASSPRWVPEGTQYF. Written as DNA, the CDR3 is TGTGCCAGCTCACCACGCTGGGTTCCGGAGGGAACCCAGTACTTC.

This chain connects TRBV4-1 to TRBJ2-3; TRBD1 matches 9 bases. This CDR3 is 17 amino acids long. Per germline, CDR1 MGHRA and CDR2 YSYEKL. V was pared by 3 bases and J by 3 bases, with 10 bases of the junction left unmatched. The CDR3 DNA reads as TGCGCCAGCAGCCAGTTGGGACAGGGTAGAGGGACAGATACGCAGTATTTT. Translation gives CASSQLGQGRGTDTQYF.

Only a few counts were recorded for this clone. Germline and junction disagree at one end, which may indicate a read error. The gene calls are TRBV2 and TRBJ1-4, with D perhaps TRBD1 (6 bases). The CDR3 is 10 residues long. Germline CDR1 is SNHLY and CDR2 is FYNNEI. The chain's CDR3 is CASSGQARIF. CDR3 DNA: TGTGCCAGCAGTGGACAGGCCAGGATTTTT.

The chain links TRBV4-1 to TRBJ1-2; 9 bases align to TRBD1. Germline V gives CDR1 MGHRA, CDR2 YSYEKL. The CDR3 extends over 15 amino acids. After removal of 2 bases from V and 4 bases from J, the junction contained 5 bases not matched to a gene. DNA for the CDR3: TGCGCCAGCAGCCAACCGACAGGGGGGAGCTATGGCTACACCTTC. Protein: CASSQPTGGSYGYTF.

The chain combines TRBV19 with TRBJ2-7; 8 bases match TRBD1. The germline V gene has CDR1 LNHDA and CDR2 SQIVND (reference sequence). V gave up 5 bases and J gave up 6 bases; unmatched junction bases: 6. The CDR3 sequence is 13 residues long. The CDR3 DNA reads as TGTGCCAGTAGTGAGGTCAGGGGGCGCGAGCAGTACTTC. It translates to CASSEVRGREQYF.

The J gene is TRBJ2-4, the V gene TRBV20-1; TRBD1 might be the D (6 bases). In germline, CDR1 is DFQATT, CDR2 SNEGSKA (reference sequence). CDR3 length: 17 amino acids. Trimming pared 3 bases from V and 0 bases from J, leaving 18 bases between. In nucleotides, the CDR3 is TGCAGTGCTAGTGATTCCAGGACAGTAAGAGCCAAAAACATTCAGTACTTC. This gives the protein CSASDSRTVRAKNIQYF.

V usage is TRBV9 and J usage is TRBJ1-1; unclear D gene. Germline CDR1 reads SGDLS; CDR2 reads YYNGEE. Between the trimmed V and J ends, which lost 2 bases and 4 bases, there was a span of 12 bases. This CDR3 is 14 amino acids long. The CDR3 DNA sequence: TGTGCCAGCAGCGTCAGACCAGGAATCACTGAAGCTTTCTTT. It yields the protein CASSVRPGITEAFF.

The V and J genes are TRBV5-1 and TRBJ1-1; a weak D match, TRBD1 (5 bases). V lost 5 bases, J lost 6 bases, and 17 bases lay in between. The CDR3 sequence is 14 residues long. Germline CDR1 and CDR2: SGHRS and YFSETQ. The CDR3 nucleotides are TGCGCCAGCAGTCCTGGAACAAGGGGTGCTGAAGCTTTCTTT. As protein: CASSPGTRGAEAFF.

V is TRBV5-1 and J is TRBJ1-4; TRBD1 matches at 9 bases. The CDR3 runs 15 residues. With 1 base clipped from V and 10 bases from J, the junction kept 8 bases outside the gene matches. The germline gives CDR1 SGHRS, CDR2 YFSETQ. The CDR3 region is CASSLMPGQGGKLFF. As DNA, the CDR3 is TGCGCCAGCAGCTTGATGCCGGGACAGGGAGGAAAACTGTTTTTT.

This chain joins TRBV19 and TRBJ1-1; 8 bases align to TRBD1. The CDR3 sequence is 16 residues long. Germline loops: CDR1 LNHDA, CDR2 SQIVND (reference sequence). V lost 4 bases and J lost 8; bases outside the gene matches: 15. The CDR3 region has the DNA TGTGCCAGTAGTACCAACGCAGCGGACAGGGCAAAAGAAGCTTTCTTT. This sequence encodes CASSTNAADRAKEAFF.

The rearrangement links TRBV6-2 or TRBV6-3 to TRBJ2-2; a possible D gene is TRBD1 (6 bases). From germline, CDR1 is MNHEY and CDR2 SVGEGT. There are 18 residues in the CDR3. V was clipped by 2 bases and J by 5 bases, with 21 bases between them. CDR3 DNA sequence: TGTGCCAGCAGTTACGTGGACAGAGTTGTAGTGGTGACCGGGGAGCTGTTTTTT. Residues: CASSYVDRVVVVTGELFF.

The chain carries TRBV5-6 and TRBJ1-1; tentative D call: TRBD1 (5 bases). The germline V and J ends were trimmed by 4 bases and 5 bases, with 21 bases remaining between them. In germline, CDR1 is SGHDT, CDR2 YYEEEE. This CDR3 has 16 amino acids. This chain's CDR3 is CASSPVAGIHMTEAFF. The DNA for the CDR3 is TGTGCCAGCAGCCCGGTGGCAGGGATACACATGACTGAAGCTTTCTTT. The full variable domain, completed using reference TRBV5-6 and TRBJ1-1, is DAGVTQSPTHLIKTRGQQVTLRCSPKSGHDTVSWYQQALGQGPQFIFQYYEEEERQRGNFPDRFSGHQFPNYSSELNVNALLLGDSALYLCASSPVAGIHMTEAFFGQGTRLTVV.

The rearrangement uses TRBV30 and TRBJ1-5; maybe TRBD1 (5 bases). This CDR3 region has 15 residues. The germline V gene has CDR1 GTSNPN and CDR2 SVGIG (reference sequence). The V end lost 2 bases, the J end lost 0 bases, and 11 bases lay between the germline ends. CDR3 region: CAWSFGRASNQPQHF. The CDR3 DNA reads TGTGCCTGGAGTTTTGGCAGGGCTAGCAATCAGCCCCAGCATTTT. Full variable domain (missing parts from reference TRBV30 and TRBJ1-5): SQTIHQWPATLVQPVGSPLSLECTVEGTSNPNLYWYRQAAGRGLQLLFYSVGIGQISSEVPQNLSASRPQDRQFILSSKKLLLSDSGFYLCAWSFGRASNQPQHFGDGTRLSIL.

The chain couples TRBV5-6 to TRBJ1-1; D might be TRBD1 (5 bases). This CDR3 has 13 amino acids. Germline values: CDR1 SGHDT, CDR2 YYEEEE. V was shortened by 3 bases and J by 2 bases, with 8 bases between the two germline ends. The CDR3 sequence: CASSWGLNTEAFF. CDR3 nucleotide sequence: TGTGCCAGCAGCTGGGGACTTAACACTGAAGCTTTCTTT.

This chain uses TRBV5-1 with TRBJ2-7, with 7 bases identical to TRBD1. Germline loops: CDR1 SGHRS, CDR2 YFSETQ. There are 14 residues in the CDR3. With 4 bases clipped from V and 3 bases from J, the junction kept 7 bases outside the gene matches. Written as DNA, the CDR3 is TGCGCCAGCAGCACGGCCGGGACAGACTACGAGCAGTACTTC. As protein: CASSTAGTDYEQYF.

The J gene is TRBJ1-5, the V gene TRBV3-1 (or the pseudogene TRBV3-2); TRBD1 might be the D (6 bases). The V end was cut by 1 base, the J end by 4 bases, with 14 bases between. The CDR3 extends over 16 amino acids. Germline V gene lookup returns CDR1 LGHDT and CDR2 YNNKEL (reference sequence). The CDR3 loop reads CASSQGPQGLNQPQHF. CDR3 in DNA: TGTGCCAGCAGCCAAGGTCCCCAGGGGTTAAATCAGCCCCAGCATTTT.

The chain has TRBV5-4 and TRBJ1-1; 11 nucleotides match TRBD1. This CDR3 region has 17 residues. Germline CDR1 is SGHNT and CDR2 is YYREEE (reference sequence). Germline trimming cut 6 bases from V and 0 bases from J; bases unmatched to any gene: 10. As DNA, the CDR3 is TGTGCCAGCATTAATTCCTGGACAGGGGGCCTGAACACTGAAGCTTTCTTT. Translated, it gives CASINSWTGGLNTEAFF.

V is TRBV4-3 and J is TRBJ2-3; TRBD2 matches 11 bases. From germline, CDR1 is LGHNA and CDR2 YSLEER. J was trimmed by 2 bases and V by 0 bases; bases with no gene match: 4. CDR3 length: 17 amino acids. For the CDR3, the DNA is TGCGCCAGCAGCCAAGACCCTAGCGGGGGGTACACAGATACGCAGTATTTT. Its protein product is CASSQDPSGGYTDTQYF.

CDR3 loop: CAWSGSRTANYGYTF. As DNA, the CDR3 is TGTGCCTGGAGTGGCTCTAGGACAGCTAACTATGGCTACACCTTC. The chain couples TRBV30 to TRBJ1-2; a weak D match, TRBD1 (6 bases). The germline V gene encodes CDR1 GTSNPN and CDR2 SVGIG (reference sequence). Trimming pared 1 base from V and 0 bases from J, leaving 12 bases between. The CDR3 has 15 amino acids.